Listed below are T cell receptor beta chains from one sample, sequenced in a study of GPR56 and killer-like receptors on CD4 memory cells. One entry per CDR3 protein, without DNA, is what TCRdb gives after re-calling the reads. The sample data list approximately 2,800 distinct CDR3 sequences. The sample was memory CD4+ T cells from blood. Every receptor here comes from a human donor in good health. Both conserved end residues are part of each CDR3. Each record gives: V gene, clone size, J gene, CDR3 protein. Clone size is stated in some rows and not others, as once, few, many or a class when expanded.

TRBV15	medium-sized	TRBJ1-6	CATSRDGISYNSPLHF
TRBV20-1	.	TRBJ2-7	CSASGLQGTTGYEQYF
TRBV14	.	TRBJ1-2	CASSPSAGNYGYTF
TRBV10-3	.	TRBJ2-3	CAISGTSGGADTQYF
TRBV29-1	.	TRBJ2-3	CSGGKRGSTDTQYF
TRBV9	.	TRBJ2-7	CASSRGTGVPRRGPDEQYF
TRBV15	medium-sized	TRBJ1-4	CATSPGSFNEKLFF
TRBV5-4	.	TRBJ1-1	CASSLAGSRNTEAFF
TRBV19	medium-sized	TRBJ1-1	CASSIGTGLTEAFF
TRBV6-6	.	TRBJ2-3	CASSYSPGGGAQDTQYF
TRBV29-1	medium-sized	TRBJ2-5	CSVERRLAGETQYF
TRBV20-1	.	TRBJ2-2	CSARRVISNTGELFF
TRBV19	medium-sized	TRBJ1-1	CASGHTGGSGKAFF
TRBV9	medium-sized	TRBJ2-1	CASSVGRDSINNEQFF
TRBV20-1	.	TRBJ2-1	CSARDMSGNNEQFF
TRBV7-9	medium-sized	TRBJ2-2	CASSRTSGNAGELFF
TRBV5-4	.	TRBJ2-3	CASSNSGVDTQYF
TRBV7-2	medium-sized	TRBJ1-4	CASSPSGQGNEKLFF
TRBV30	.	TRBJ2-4	CAWEISGGAVWNIQYF
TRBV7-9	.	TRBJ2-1	CASSPDSDNEQFF
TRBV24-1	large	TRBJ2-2	CATSAPAGAGNTGELFF
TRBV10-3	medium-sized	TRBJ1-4	CAISELGTGEKLFF
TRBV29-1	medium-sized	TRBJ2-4	CSVEAALKNIQYF